The 31 T cell receptor beta chains presented below share a single source sample, sequenced in a study of cytomegalovirus exposure and HLA in healthy donors. The study ran its PCR with 60 Vbeta and 13 Jbeta primers. Produced via immunoSEQ multiplex PCR; TCRdb's table is partial and in-frame only. The table has fewer than 140,000 clones, 70% to 75% seen once. The material sequenced was PBMCs. The receptors derive from a female donor in good health and CMV-seronegative.

This clone is a singleton in its sample. CDR3 protein: CASSDSTGFYGYTF. The CDR3, as DNA: TGTGCCAGCAGTGATTCGACAGGTTTCTATGGCTACACCTTC. V usage is TRBV6-5 and J usage is TRBJ1-2, with a tentative D call TRBD1 (6 bases). This CDR3 is built from 14 residues. The V gene's germline CDR1 is MNHEY and CDR2 SVGAGI. Trimming took 5 bases from V and 4 from J, leaving 14 bases between them.

CDR3 sequence: CASRQGGRANVLTF. For the CDR3, the DNA is TGTGCCAGCAGGCAGGGGGGAAGGGCCAACGTCCTGACTTTC. The chain carries TRBV28 and TRBJ2-6; weak D call: TRBD1 (7 bases). Looked up from germline, CDR1 is MDHEN and CDR2 is SYDVKM. This CDR3 spans 14 amino acids. The germline V and J ends were trimmed by 6 bases and 5 bases, with 11 bases remaining between them.

This clone was counted a single time. The J gene is TRBJ2-1, the V gene TRBV28; perhaps TRBD2 as D (6 bases). Germline-derived CDR1 and CDR2 are MDHEN and SYDVKM. The CDR3 extends over 14 amino acids. The V end lost 8 bases, the J end lost 6 bases, and 17 bases lay between the germline ends. The CDR3 coding sequence is TGTGCCAGCTGGGGGGAATACAATTTCAATGAGCAGTTCTTC. Translation: CASWGEYNFNEQFF.

The chain links TRBV5-8 to TRBJ1-3, with 7 bases lining up with TRBD1. CDR1 is SGHTS and CDR2 is YDEGEE in the germline V gene. This CDR3 spans 16 amino acids. V lost 2 bases to trimming and J lost 4 bases; unmatched junction nucleotides: 9. The CDR3 is CASSLIGQVGGNTIYF. The CDR3 DNA reads as TGTGCCAGCAGCTTAATAGGACAGGTCGGCGGAAACACCATATATTTT.

The CDR3 nucleotides are TGCGCCAGCAGTGTAGCGGGAGGTCCCTACGAGCAGTACTTC. Protein product: CASSVAGGPYEQYF. The rearrangement joins TRBV10-2 to TRBJ2-7; the match to TRBD2 covers 10 bases. The CDR3 runs to 14 residues. Germline CDR1 reads WSHSY; CDR2 reads SAAADI. With 4 bases clipped from V and 2 bases from J, the junction kept 2 bases outside the gene matches.

This clone was seen only a few times. V is TRBV19 and J is TRBJ2-6; TRBD2 matches at 12 bases. The length of the CDR3 is 19 residues. The V segment lost 4 bases and the J segment 0 bases; nucleotides outside the gene matches: 7. The germline gives CDR1 LNHDA, CDR2 SQIVND (reference sequence). Written as DNA, the CDR3 is TGTGCCAGTAGTACAGAGACTAGCGGGAGTAGCTCTGGGGCCAACGTCCTGACTTTC. Its protein is CASSTETSGSSSGANVLTF.

Regarding this clone: The same CDR3 can be traced to other DNA sequences in this sample. The chain combines TRBV7-9 with TRBJ2-7, with a possible D match to TRBD1 (6 bases). Trimming took off 4 bases at V and 2 bases at J, with 9 bases between the two ends. The CDR3 has 13 amino acids. Germline values: CDR1 SEHNR, CDR2 FQNEAQ (reference sequence). CDR3 in amino acids: CASSSRGPYEQYF. In nucleotides, the CDR3 is TGTGCCAGCAGCTCCAGGGGACCCTACGAGCAGTACTTC.

The chain has TRBV7-9 and TRBJ2-5; 12 bases agree with TRBD1. Losses at the gene ends were 7 bases for V and 3 bases for J; bases not matched to a gene: 12. This CDR3 has 17 residues. Germline CDR1 and CDR2: SEHNR and FQNEAQ (reference sequence). The DNA of the CDR3 is TGTGCCAGCAACCCTTCTAGGGACAGGGGGCCTAAAGAGACCCAGTACTTC. This encodes CASNPSRDRGPKETQYF.

CDR3 DNA sequence: TGTGCCAGCAGTTTATTGCCACTAGCGGCGAACACCGGGGAGCTGTTTTTT. This encodes CASSLLPLAANTGELFF. The chain combines TRBV28 with TRBJ2-2; TRBD2 matches 8 bases. With 1 base clipped from V and 0 bases from J, the junction kept 4 bases outside the gene matches. The germline gives CDR1 MDHEN, CDR2 SYDVKM. The CDR3 is made up of 17 amino acids.

This chain joins TRBV10-1 and TRBJ1-1, with TRBD1 as a possible D gene (5 bases). The V end was cut by 7 bases, the J end by 2 bases, with 11 bases between. Germline CDR1 reads WNHNN; CDR2 reads SYGVQD (reference sequence). CDR3 size: 13 residues. The CDR3 spells CASMGGSNTEAFF. The CDR3 nucleotides read TGCGCCAGCATGGGGGGGTCAAACACTGAAGCTTTCTTT.

V and J are TRBV10-3 and TRBJ2-1, with 7 bases fitting TRBD2. V was clipped by 0 bases and J by 3 bases; unmatched bases: 17. CDR1 and CDR2 from the germline V gene are ENHRY and SYGVKD. The CDR3 is 20 amino acids. This chain's CDR3 is CAISESILSSGFELYNEQFF. The CDR3 DNA follows: TGTGCCATCAGTGAGTCGATCTTGTCTAGCGGATTCGAACTCTACAATGAGCAGTTCTTC.

The chain recombines TRBV12-5 with TRBJ2-5; 9 bases map to TRBD1. The length of the CDR3 is 20 residues. With 0 bases clipped from V and 3 bases from J, the junction kept 17 bases outside the gene matches. Germline V gene data show CDR1 as LGHNT and CDR2 as FRNRAP. The CDR3: CASGLVLGTGHLGAKETQYF. The CDR3 DNA follows: TGTGCTAGTGGTTTGGTACTGGGGACAGGGCACTTGGGGGCAAAAGAGACCCAGTACTTC.

The V call is TRBV19, the J call TRBJ1-2; 10 bases match TRBD1. The CDR3 covers 15 residues. Germline CDR1 LNHDA, CDR2 SQIVND (reference sequence). V shed 11 bases and J 0 bases; nucleotides not matched to a gene: 9. DNA for the CDR3: TGTGCCTCCCCCGGGACAGGGGTGGCTAACTATGGCTACACCTTC. Translating it yields CASPGTGVANYGYTF.

The V and J genes are TRBV11-3 and TRBJ2-5; 9 bases align to TRBD2. Looked up from germline, CDR1 is SGHNT and CDR2 is YENEEA. The V and J ends lost 5 bases and 14 bases, in that order; junction bases with no gene match: 6. This CDR3 region has 11 residues. DNA of the CDR3: TGTGCCAGCAGCCAGATAGCGGGAGTTTACTTC. Protein: CASSQIAGVYF.

This clone was counted a few times. The V gene is TRBV15, the J gene TRBJ2-5; 12 positions agree with TRBD2. The CDR3 covers 18 residues. CDR1 and CDR2 (germline): LNHNV, YYDKDF (reference sequence). Trimming at V came to 1 base and at J to 4 bases, leaving 10 bases not matched to a gene. CDR3 sequence (DNA): TGTGCCACCAGCAGAGGGACTAGCGGGAACGCCGAGATAGAGACCCAGTACTTC. It translates to CATSRGTSGNAEIETQYF.

This clone has only one observation. This chain uses TRBV27 with TRBJ2-3; TRBD2 matches at 9 bases. The ends lost 8 bases at V and 2 bases at J; junction bases unmatched: 8. Looked up from germline, CDR1 is MNHEY and CDR2 is SMNVEV (reference sequence). This CDR3 has 15 residues. The CDR3 DNA follows: TGTGCCAGCTCGGGACTAGCCAGGTTCACAGATACGCAGTATTTT. Its protein is CASSGLARFTDTQYF.

The sample holds a few counts of this clone. V usage is TRBV15 and J usage is TRBJ2-2; possible D gene TRBD1, 5 bases. Germline CDR1 and CDR2: LNHNV and YYDKDF (reference sequence). The CDR3 length is 15 residues. V was trimmed by 5 bases and J by 5 bases, leaving 15 bases between them. The CDR3 bases are TGTGCCACCAGCTTCTCGGACACCCCGACCGGGGAGCTGTTTTTT. This encodes CATSFSDTPTGELFF.

This clone came up a few times. CDR3 region: CASSLGNQPQHF. The CDR3 DNA follows: TGTGCCAGCAGTCTCGGGAATCAGCCCCAGCATTTT. The rearrangement links TRBV28 to TRBJ1-5; D gene ambiguous. Germline values: CDR1 MDHEN, CDR2 SYDVKM. V was shortened by 5 bases and J by 4 bases, with 6 bases between the two germline ends. The CDR3 extends over 12 amino acids.

The chain joins TRBV19 to TRBJ2-1; the D gene is possibly TRBD2 (7 bases). In germline, CDR1 is LNHDA, CDR2 SQIVND (reference sequence). Trimming cost V 3 bases and J 6 bases, with 12 bases left between them. The CDR3 sequence is 14 residues long. CDR3 in DNA: TGTGCCAGTAGTATCGCGGGGGCCCTCAATGAGCAGTTCTTC. Protein sequence: CASSIAGALNEQFF.

The J gene is TRBJ1-1, the V gene TRBV2, with D maybe TRBD1 (5 bases). CDR3 length equals 15 residues. V was pared by 1 base and J by 7 bases, with 16 bases between. Per the germline V gene, CDR1 is SNHLY and CDR2 is FYNNEI. CDR3 residues: CASSEGPGGPIEAFF. The CDR3 DNA reads TGTGCCAGCAGTGAAGGCCCCGGGGGACCGATTGAAGCTTTCTTT.

This sequence joins TRBV5-5 and TRBJ2-1; TRBD1 matches at 11 bases. Trimming removed 4 bases from V and 4 bases from J; junction bases left unmatched: 10. Germline V CDR1 and CDR2: SGHKS, YYEKEE (reference sequence). The CDR3 is 17 amino acids. CDR3 sequence reads: CASSRRGWDRGYNEQFF. The CDR3 DNA is TGTGCCAGCAGCCGAAGGGGGTGGGACAGGGGGTACAATGAGCAGTTCTTC.

The table lists this clone with a count of one. The J gene is TRBJ2-7, the V gene TRBV11-2, with 8 bases fitting TRBD2. Germline V gene sequence: CDR1 SGHAT, CDR2 FQNNGV. This CDR3 is built from 14 residues. J was trimmed by 4 bases and V by 0 bases; bases with no gene match: 2. CDR3 region: CASSLELAEYEQYF. The CDR3 DNA reads TGTGCCAGCAGCTTAGAACTAGCGGAATACGAGCAGTACTTC. The complete variable domain, with remaining parts taken from reference TRBV11-2 and TRBJ2-7, reads EAGVAQSPRYKIIEKRQSVAFWCNPISGHATLYWYQQILGQGPKLLIQFQNNGVVDDSQLPKDRFSAERLKGVDSTLKIQPAKLEDSAVYLCASSLELAEYEQYFGPGTRLTVT.

This clone was observed a handful of times. The chain uses TRBV28 and TRBJ1-1; D unclear. The CDR3 runs 14 residues. Germline assignment: CDR1 MDHEN and CDR2 SYDVKM. V was trimmed by 5 bases and J by 3 bases, leaving 13 bases between them. The CDR3 DNA is TGTGCCAGCAGTCCCCCCAACAGATACACTGAAGCTTTCTTT. Amino acid sequence: CASSPPNRYTEAFF.

The chain combines TRBV6-4 with TRBJ2-2, with 9 bases identical to TRBD1. The germline V gene encodes CDR1 MRHNA and CDR2 SNTAGT. The junction had 10 bases not matched to a gene; V was cut back by 8 bases and J by 9 bases. This CDR3 spans 14 amino acids. The CDR3 region is CASDLGDRVWELFF. The CDR3, as DNA: TGTGCCAGCGACCTCGGGGACAGGGTCTGGGAGCTGTTTTTT.

The chain is built from TRBV6-1 and TRBJ2-5; D possibly corresponds to TRBD1 (5 bases). The CDR3 contains 14 residues. The germline V gene has CDR1 MNHNS and CDR2 SASEGT. V dropped 8 bases and J dropped 1 base, with 14 bases sitting between them. This CDR3 reads CASEAWGGQETQYF. For the CDR3, the DNA is TGTGCCAGCGAAGCCTGGGGCGGCCAAGAGACCCAGTACTTC.

The genes are TRBV5-4 and TRBJ2-7; 8 bases are shared with TRBD1. Germline trimming cut 4 bases from V and 7 bases from J; bases unmatched to any gene: 13. The CDR3 is made up of 15 amino acids. Germline V gene sequence: CDR1 SGHNT, CDR2 YYREEE (reference sequence). The CDR3 coding sequence is TGTGCCAGCAGCCCCGCGACAGGGGAGGTGGGTGAGCAGTACTTC. It is translated as CASSPATGEVGEQYF.

CDR3 nucleotide sequence: TGTGCCAGCAGCCCTCCTTCTAGCGGGAGGTCCTACGAGCAGTACTTC. It codes for CASSPPSSGRSYEQYF. V is TRBV5-5 and J is TRBJ2-7; 11 nucleotides agree with TRBD2. The CDR3 runs to 16 residues. The junction had 7 bases not matched to a gene; V was cut back by 4 bases and J by 1 base. Per germline, CDR1 SGHKS and CDR2 YYEKEE (reference sequence).

This chain uses TRBV7-8 with TRBJ1-5; D not resolved. Germline CDR1 and CDR2: SGHVS and FQNEAQ. CDR3 length: 15 residues. Trimming took off 5 bases at V and 0 bases at J, with 11 bases between the two ends. The CDR3 reads CASSPRENSNQPQHF. DNA of the CDR3: TGTGCCAGCAGCCCCCGGGAAAATAGCAATCAGCCCCAGCATTTT.

V gene TRBV7-9 combines with J gene TRBJ2-7; TRBD1 matches 7 bases. V shed 1 base, J shed 0 bases, and the junction held 3 bases outside the gene matches. The CDR3 extends over 15 amino acids. Germline CDR1 and CDR2: SEHNR and FQNEAQ (reference sequence). The CDR3 protein is CASSLGQGSSYEQYF. Here the CDR3 DNA reads TGTGCCAGCAGCTTAGGACAGGGAAGCTCCTACGAGCAGTACTTC.

The J gene is TRBJ2-3, the V gene TRBV13; the match to TRBD1 covers 12 bases. Unmatched junction bases numbered 7, after V lost 3 bases and J lost 3 bases. The CDR3 is 17 amino acids. The germline CDR1 and CDR2 sequences are PRHDT and FYEKMQ (reference sequence). CDR3 sequence reads: CASSFPPGQGATDTQYF. CDR3 sequence (DNA): TGTGCCAGCAGCTTCCCTCCGGGACAGGGGGCAACAGATACGCAGTATTTT.

In this sample, this clone turned up a few times. The chain combines TRBV9 with TRBJ2-7; TRBD1 agrees at 8 bases. The CDR3 is made up of 15 amino acids. Germline assignment: CDR1 SGDLS and CDR2 YYNGEE. The J segment lost 3 bases and the V segment lost 2 bases, leaving 7 bases of the junction unmatched. For the CDR3, the DNA is TGTGCCAGCAGCGTGGGTACTACAGGGGGCTACGAGCAGTACTTC. Amino acid sequence: CASSVGTTGGYEQYF.